These 32 T cell receptor beta chains came from one sample sequenced in a study of T cell changes during pregnancy in multiple sclerosis. Method: immunoSEQ multiplex PCR; TCRdb's copy keeps in-frame clones and lacks some. The profile shows around 80,000 clones, 85% to 95% of them singletons. The sequencing used peripheral blood, collected in the second trimester of pregnancy. Source of these receptors: a female donor in good health, enrolled as a control in a pregnancy study.

V and J are TRBV28 and TRBJ2-1, with 7 bases identical to TRBD2. With 3 bases clipped from V and 8 bases from J, the junction kept 7 bases outside the gene matches. CDR1 and CDR2 from the germline V gene are MDHEN and SYDVKM. CDR3 length equals 14 residues. The CDR3 sequence is CASSLRESYDEQFF. The CDR3 bases are TGTGCCAGCAGTTTGCGGGAGAGTTACGATGAGCAGTTCTTC.

The rearrangement uses TRBV28 and TRBJ2-6; D remains ambiguous. With 3 bases removed from V and 3 bases from J, the gap between germline ends came to 9 bases. Per germline, CDR1 MDHEN and CDR2 SYDVKM. The CDR3 covers 15 residues. CDR3 protein: CASSLSGFGANVLTF. The CDR3 DNA is TGTGCCAGCAGTTTGTCCGGGTTTGGGGCCAACGTCCTGACTTTC.

The chain has TRBV7-2 and TRBJ2-7; 7 bases map to TRBD2. The CDR3 has 12 amino acids. The V and J ends lost 5 bases and 6 bases, in that order; junction bases with no gene match: 4. The germline CDR1 and CDR2 sequences are SGHTA and FQGNSA. CDR3 nucleotides: TGTGCCAGCAGCCGGGAGGTGGGCGAGCAGTACTTC. Translating gives CASSREVGEQYF.

The rearrangement links TRBV7-2 to TRBJ2-7, with D possibly matching TRBD1 (6 bases). The germline gives CDR1 SGHTA, CDR2 FQGNSA. The V and J ends lost 1 base and 0 bases respectively, with 10 bases between them. The CDR3 contains 15 residues. CDR3 nucleotides: TGTGCCAGCAGCTTAGGAGGGGGAACCTCCTACGAGCAGTACTTC. Encoded protein: CASSLGGGTSYEQYF.

This clone was seen just once. Compared with germline, one end of the junction differs, possibly owing to a read error. The chain couples TRBV2 to TRBJ1-1; 8 positions match TRBD1. Germline V gene lookup returns CDR1 SNHLY and CDR2 FYNNEI. The CDR3 is made up of 13 amino acids. The CDR3 DNA follows: TGTGCAAGCAGGGGGCAAATGAACACTGAAGCTTTCTTT. It encodes CASRGQMNTEAFF.

This sequence joins TRBV28 and TRBJ1-5, with D perhaps TRBD1 (6 bases). This CDR3 region has 17 residues. Germline V gene data show CDR1 as MDHEN and CDR2 as SYDVKM. V was cut by 5 bases and J by 0 bases, with 17 bases left in between. CDR3 residues: CASSPPPDSNSNQPQHF. CDR3 DNA sequence: TGTGCCAGCAGTCCCCCCCCGGACAGCAATAGCAATCAGCCCCAGCATTTT.

The chain joins TRBV14 to TRBJ2-4; 9 bases are a match to TRBD1. Germline V gene sequence: CDR1 SGHDN, CDR2 FVKESK. The V gene end was trimmed by 5 bases and the J gene end by 1 base; junction bases not matched to a gene: 6. The CDR3 runs to 16 residues. The CDR3 region has the DNA TGTGCCAGCAGCTCCTCCGGGACAGGGGCCAAAAACATTCAGTACTTC. Amino acid sequence: CASSSSGTGAKNIQYF.

The count of this clone is one. The rearrangement links TRBV27 to TRBJ1-5; possible D gene TRBD1, 5 bases. V was clipped by 5 bases and J by 7 bases, with 21 bases between them. Germline V CDR1 and CDR2: MNHEY, SMNVEV (reference sequence). CDR3 size: 16 residues. The CDR3 spells CASSPYSGLGGQPQHF. The DNA for the CDR3 is TGTGCCAGCAGTCCCTATTCAGGGTTGGGTGGGCAGCCCCAGCATTTT.

The CDR3 DNA is TGTGCCAGCAGCTTACTCGGACAGGGACCCTCAAAAGAGACCCAGTACTTC. Translating gives CASSLLGQGPSKETQYF. V is TRBV7-9 and J is TRBJ2-5; 8 bases map to TRBD1. Germline values: CDR1 SEHNR, CDR2 FQNEAQ (reference sequence). The J segment lost 3 bases and the V segment lost 2 bases, leaving 11 bases of the junction unmatched. This CDR3 comprises 17 residues.

The chain has TRBV7-9 and TRBJ1-2, with a tentative D call TRBD1 (6 bases). The CDR3 runs to 14 residues. Germline CDR1 SEHNR, CDR2 FQNEAQ (reference sequence). V was shortened by 5 bases and J by 3 bases, with 13 bases between the two germline ends. This CDR3 is CASSLTDSYYGYTF. The DNA of the CDR3 is TGTGCCAGCAGCCTAACGGACAGTTACTATGGCTACACCTTC. Supplemented by reference TRBV7-9 and TRBJ1-2, the full variable domain reads DTGVSQNPRHKITKRGQNVTFRCDPISEHNRLYWYRQTLGQGPEFLTYFQNEAQLEKSRLLSDRFSAERPKGSFSTLEIQRTEQGDSAMYLCASSLTDSYYGYTFGSGTRLTVV.

The rearrangement links TRBV28 to TRBJ1-2, with D possibly being TRBD1 (5 bases). The CDR3 covers 13 residues. Looked up from germline, CDR1 is MDHEN and CDR2 is SYDVKM. Trimming pared 4 bases from V and 4 bases from J, leaving 10 bases between. The CDR3 loop is CASSSDSIYGYTF. The CDR3 DNA is TGTGCCAGCAGTTCAGACAGCATCTATGGCTACACCTTC.

This chain joins TRBV2 and TRBJ2-7, with D possibly matching TRBD2 (6 bases). V lost 3 bases to trimming and J lost 0 bases, with 9 bases between them. Germline CDR1 is SNHLY and CDR2 is FYNNEI. CDR3 length equals 14 residues. In DNA form, the CDR3 reads TGTGCCAGCAGTGAGGGCGGGACCTCCTACGAGCAGTACTTC. Translated: CASSEGGTSYEQYF. Complete variable domain (other parts from reference TRBV2 and TRBJ2-7): EPEVTQTPSHQVTQMGQEVILRCVPISNHLYFYWYRQILGQKVEFLVSFYNNEISEKSEIFDDQFSVERPDGSNFTLKIRSTKLEDSAMYFCASSEGGTSYEQYFGPGTRLTVT.

The V call is TRBV5-4, the J call TRBJ2-1; D not resolved. The CDR3 loop spans 15 amino acids. The germline gives CDR1 SGHNT, CDR2 YYREEE (reference sequence). Deletions cut 2 bases from V and 0 bases from J, with 9 bases between. The DNA for the CDR3 is TGTGCCAGCAGCTTAACCGTGAGCTCCTACAATGAGCAGTTCTTC. Encoded protein: CASSLTVSSYNEQFF. Using reference TRBV5-4 and TRBJ2-1 for the parts outside the CDR3, the full variable domain is ETGVTQSPTHLIKTRGQQVTLRCSSQSGHNTVSWYQQALGQGPQFIFQYYREEENGRGNFPPRFSGLQFPNYSSELNVNALELDDSALYLCASSLTVSSYNEQFFGPGTRLTVL.

This clone appeared a single time. The genes are TRBV19 and TRBJ2-7; the match to TRBD1 covers 7 bases. The CDR3 is 15 amino acids. Germline CDR1 and CDR2: LNHDA and SQIVND (reference sequence). J lost 1 base, V lost 4 bases, and 7 bases had no gene match. This chain's CDR3 is CASSTYGQVSYEQYF. Here the CDR3 DNA reads TGTGCCAGTAGTACCTACGGACAGGTTTCCTACGAGCAGTACTTC.

This chain connects TRBV28 to TRBJ2-5; 14 nucleotides agree with TRBD2. Trimming cost V 5 bases and J 6 bases; bases outside gene matches: 11. Per the germline V gene, CDR1 is MDHEN and CDR2 is SYDVKM. The CDR3 has 17 amino acids. The CDR3 sequence is CASSPSGLAGVVKTQYF. DNA for the CDR3: TGTGCCAGCAGTCCCTCGGGACTAGCGGGAGTCGTGAAGACCCAGTACTTC.

This clone appeared a few times. The rearrangement links TRBV27 to TRBJ1-4; D is perhaps TRBD1 (5 bases). Trimming pared 5 bases from V and 4 bases from J, leaving 14 bases between. The CDR3 runs 15 residues. CDR1 is MNHEY and CDR2 is SMNVEV in the germline V gene (reference sequence). CDR3 region: CASSPRDSNNEKLFF. The CDR3, as DNA: TGTGCCAGCAGTCCCCGGGACTCCAATAATGAAAAACTGTTTTTT.

This chain links TRBV27 with TRBJ2-7; D may be TRBD2 (6 bases). This CDR3 has 14 amino acids. In germline, CDR1 is MNHEY, CDR2 SMNVEV (reference sequence). Trimming stripped 0 bases from V and 9 bases from J, with 15 bases between. CDR3 DNA sequence: TGTGCCAGCAGTTTATCCGGGACTGTGACGGGGCAGTACTTC. Protein sequence: CASSLSGTVTGQYF.

V is TRBV5-1 and J is TRBJ2-4; 7 nucleotides line up with TRBD1. V was clipped by 0 bases and J by 6 bases; unmatched bases: 6. The CDR3 covers 15 residues. Germline values: CDR1 SGHRS, CDR2 YFSETQ. As DNA, the CDR3 is TGCGCCAGCAGCTTGGACGGGACAGCGGCAAACATTCAGTACTTC. Its translation: CASSLDGTAANIQYF.

The gene calls are TRBV5-1 and TRBJ2-7; 7 bases agree with TRBD2. Germline trimming cut 0 bases from V and 2 bases from J; bases unmatched to any gene: 5. The CDR3 consists of 15 residues. The germline V gene has CDR1 SGHRS and CDR2 YFSETQ. As DNA, the CDR3 is TGCGCCAGCAGCTTGGCGGCTAGCGGAACCTACGAGCAGTACTTC. It yields the protein CASSLAASGTYEQYF.

The chain is built from TRBV27 and TRBJ2-1; D is perhaps TRBD2 (6 bases). The CDR3 is 15 residues long. Germline assignment: CDR1 MNHEY and CDR2 SMNVEV (reference sequence). The V and J ends lost 8 bases and 0 bases respectively, with 14 bases between them. The CDR3 protein is CASGLAVGSYNEQFF. DNA for the CDR3: TGTGCCAGCGGATTAGCGGTGGGCTCCTACAATGAGCAGTTCTTC.

The rearrangement uses TRBV5-1 and TRBJ2-1, with D possibly TRBD2 on 5 matching bases. Trimming cost V 4 bases and J 6 bases, with 17 bases left between them. Germline-derived CDR1 and CDR2 are SGHRS and YFSETQ. The CDR3 length is 15 residues. Here the CDR3 reads CASSLYSPSSNEQFF. DNA of the CDR3: TGCGCCAGCAGCCTATACTCTCCTAGCAGCAATGAGCAGTTCTTC.

The rearrangement links TRBV7-9 to TRBJ1-4, with 9 positions matching TRBD1. CDR1 is SEHNR and CDR2 is FQNEAQ in the germline V gene (reference sequence). V shed 2 bases, J shed 4 bases, and the junction held 5 bases outside the gene matches. The length of the CDR3 is 16 residues. This chain's CDR3 is CASSLRTGASNEKLFF. The CDR3 coding sequence is TGTGCCAGCAGCTTACGGACAGGGGCCAGTAATGAAAAACTGTTTTTT.

This sequence joins TRBV4-1 and TRBJ2-1, with 11 bases identical to TRBD2. CDR3 size: 17 residues. Per germline, CDR1 MGHRA and CDR2 YSYEKL. Unmatched junction bases numbered 11, after V lost 6 bases and J lost 4 bases. CDR3 in DNA: TGCGCCAGCAGTAAATTTGGACTAGCGGGTTTATACAATGAGCAGTTCTTC. Amino acid sequence: CASSKFGLAGLYNEQFF.

The chain is built from TRBV7-9 and TRBJ1-4; 9 bases are shared with TRBD1. The junction had 4 bases not matched to a gene; V was cut back by 1 base and J by 7 bases. The CDR3 runs 15 residues. Germline CDR1 is SEHNR and CDR2 is FQNEAQ (reference sequence). The CDR3: CASSLGGQGGEKLFF. The DNA of the CDR3 is TGTGCCAGCAGCTTAGGGGGACAGGGCGGTGAAAAACTGTTTTTT.

This chain uses TRBV7-9 with TRBJ2-5; a weak D match, TRBD2 (5 bases). V dropped 5 bases and J dropped 5 bases, with 15 bases sitting between them. The CDR3 covers 14 residues. CDR1 and CDR2 (germline): SEHNR, FQNEAQ (reference sequence). The CDR3 spells CASSPGVTQETQYF. CDR3 bases: TGTGCCAGCAGCCCCGGGGTTACGCAGGAGACCCAGTACTTC.

The rearrangement links TRBV10-3 to TRBJ1-1; weak D call: TRBD1 (6 bases). V lost 7 bases, J lost 1 base, and 10 bases lay in between. The CDR3 is 13 amino acids. Germline V CDR1 and CDR2: ENHRY, SYGVKD. The CDR3 DNA reads TGTGCCATCACCCGGACAGAGAACACTGAAGCTTTCTTT. It encodes CAITRTENTEAFF.

The gene calls are TRBV7-9 and TRBJ2-3; a possible D gene is TRBD1 (6 bases). Germline CDR1 reads SEHNR; CDR2 reads FQNEAQ (reference sequence). The V gene lost 4 bases and the J gene lost 6 bases, with 20 bases spanning the gap. The CDR3 consists of 16 residues. CDR3 DNA sequence: TGTGCCAGCAGCTCCGTCCACAGGGTTCCCCTGGATACGCAGTATTTT. Translating gives CASSSVHRVPLDTQYF.

The chain carries TRBV5-6 and TRBJ2-2; D possibly corresponds to TRBD1 (6 bases). Trimming cost V 3 bases and J 6 bases, with 9 bases left between them. CDR3 size: 13 residues. Looked up from germline, CDR1 is SGHDT and CDR2 is YYEEEE. The CDR3 loop reads CASSSKGAGELFF. CDR3 nucleotides: TGTGCCAGCAGCTCGAAGGGGGCCGGGGAGCTGTTTTTT.

V and J are TRBV27 and TRBJ2-7, with 9 nucleotides matching TRBD1. Germline V CDR1 and CDR2: MNHEY, SMNVEV (reference sequence). The CDR3 runs to 16 residues. The V and J ends lost 1 base and 5 bases, in that order; junction bases with no gene match: 9. The DNA for the CDR3 is TGTGCCAGCAGTTTATACCCCGGGACAGGGACCCACGAGCAGTACTTC. Translation: CASSLYPGTGTHEQYF.

The chain combines TRBV5-4 with TRBJ1-2; 7 bases agree with TRBD1. The CDR3 loop spans 14 amino acids. Losses at the gene ends were 2 bases for V and 8 bases for J; bases not matched to a gene: 9. CDR1 and CDR2 from the germline V gene are SGHNT and YYREEE (reference sequence). The CDR3 region is CASSLRGPAEGYTF. The CDR3 DNA reads TGTGCCAGCAGCTTAAGGGGGCCGGCGGAGGGCTACACCTTC.

The chain employs TRBV5-1 and TRBJ2-1; 10 nucleotides match TRBD2. The ends lost 0 bases at V and 5 bases at J; junction bases unmatched: 5. The CDR3 totals 16 residues. Germline V gene sequence: CDR1 SGHRS, CDR2 YFSETQ. The CDR3 here is CASSLGRTSGNNEQFF. For the CDR3, the DNA is TGCGCCAGCAGCTTGGGGCGGACTAGCGGTAACAATGAGCAGTTCTTC.

This clone appeared once. The chain uses TRBV4-2 and TRBJ1-1; D is perhaps TRBD1 (5 bases). With 4 bases removed from V and 3 bases from J, the gap between germline ends came to 9 bases. The CDR3 has 13 amino acids. CDR1 and CDR2 from the germline V gene are LGHNA and YNFKEQ. The CDR3 coding sequence is TGTGCCAGCAGCCCGGGGACTTACACTGAAGCTTTCTTT. Protein sequence: CASSPGTYTEAFF.